The next 18 T cell receptor beta chains were all read from a single sample in a study of blood T cell repertoires in COVID-19. The data were produced by immunoSEQ multiplex PCR, yet TCRdb's version contains in-frame clones alone and is incomplete. Counted here are roughly 250,000 clones, about 86% occurring once; the ten biggest clones make up more than 9.5%. Material: peripheral blood. These TCRs come from a woman aged 80 or over with acute or convalescent COVID-19.

J is TRBJ2-2 and V is TRBV12-3 or TRBV12-4; D unresolved. This CDR3 is built from 12 residues. The V end lost 3 bases, the J end lost 7 bases, and 6 bases lay between the germline ends. CDR3 DNA: TGTGCCAGCAGTTTCCGGGTCGGGGAGCTGTTTTTT. The encoded protein is CASSFRVGELFF.

The chain couples TRBV6-1 to TRBJ1-5; no clear D. Germline values: CDR1 MNHNS, CDR2 SASEGT. The V end was cut by 0 bases, the J end by 9 bases, with 6 bases between. The CDR3 is 12 amino acids. CDR3 DNA: TGTGCCAGCAGTGAAGCCCGGGGGCCCCAGCATTTT. Encoded protein: CASSEARGPQHF.

The V and J genes are TRBV7-6 and TRBJ1-6; D may be TRBD1 (6 bases). V shed 0 bases and J shed 3 bases, with 12 bases lying between them. The CDR3 extends over 17 amino acids. From germline, CDR1 is SGHVS and CDR2 FNYEAQ. Written as DNA, the CDR3 is TGTGCCAGCAGCTTAGCGCGTAGGACAGACTATAATTCACCCCTCCACTTT. This encodes CASSLARRTDYNSPLHF.

This chain connects TRBV15 to TRBJ2-1; D possibly corresponds to TRBD1 (6 bases). The CDR3 contains 19 residues. CDR1 LNHNV and CDR2 YYDKDF come from the germline V gene (reference sequence). V was clipped by 2 bases and J by 2 bases, with 22 bases between them. The CDR3 here is CATSRTLDSGQPTYNEQFF. CDR3 DNA sequence: TGTGCCACCAGCAGAACCTTAGATTCCGGACAGCCGACCTACAATGAGCAGTTCTTC.

This chain links TRBV29-1 with TRBJ2-3; the D gene is possibly TRBD2 (5 bases). The CDR3 is 14 residues long. Germline CDR1 reads SQVTM; CDR2 reads ANQGSEA. V shed 4 bases and J shed 5 bases, with 16 bases lying between them. CDR3 nucleotides: TGCAGCGTTGGGTCTAGTTATCGGGAAGATACGCAGTATTTT. This encodes CSVGSSYREDTQYF.

This CDR3 is CASSLRRGNTGELFF. The CDR3 coding sequence is TGTGCCAGCAGCCTGAGACGGGGGAACACCGGGGAGCTGTTTTTT. The chain combines TRBV5-6 with TRBJ2-2; a weak D match, TRBD2 (5 bases). CDR3 length equals 15 residues. Between the trimmed V and J ends, which lost 4 bases and 1 base, there was a span of 11 bases. CDR1 is SGHDT, CDR2 YYEEEE, per germline.

This rearrangement joins TRBV10-1 to TRBJ1-5; D might be TRBD1 (6 bases). The CDR3 is made up of 14 amino acids. Trimming stripped 2 bases from V and 5 bases from J, with 10 bases between. Germline V gene lookup returns CDR1 WNHNN and CDR2 SYGVQD (reference sequence). The CDR3 nucleotides are TGCGCCAGCAGTGAGGGGTCAGGGGATCAGCCCCAGCATTTT. It is translated as CASSEGSGDQPQHF.

The chain is built from TRBV7-6 and TRBJ2-7; tentatively, D is TRBD1 (5 bases). Trimming shortened V by 5 bases and J by 0 bases, and 11 bases separated the two germline ends. Germline CDR1 is SGHVS and CDR2 is FNYEAQ. This CDR3 is 14 amino acids long. The CDR3 loop is CASSKRQNSYEQYF. The CDR3 DNA sequence: TGTGCCAGCAGCAAGAGACAGAACTCCTACGAGCAGTACTTC.

The rearrangement links TRBV28 to TRBJ1-3; maybe TRBD1 (5 bases). V was shortened by 2 bases and J by 4 bases, with 18 bases between the two germline ends. CDR1 is MDHEN, CDR2 SYDVKM, per germline. This CDR3 region has 17 residues. The CDR3 is CASSLMQGYSEGNTIYF. The DNA for the CDR3 is TGTGCCAGCAGTTTAATGCAGGGCTACTCGGAAGGAAACACCATATATTTT.

Remarks on this clone: This sample includes further DNA sequences coding for the same CDR3. The chain recombines TRBV29-1 with TRBJ1-2, with 11 bases lining up with TRBD1. The germline V gene encodes CDR1 SQVTM and CDR2 ANQGSEA. CDR3 length equals 12 residues. The trim removed 7 bases at V and 5 bases at J, leaving 3 bases unmatched. CDR3 in amino acids: CSGGTGGYGYTF. In DNA form, the CDR3 reads TGCAGCGGCGGGACAGGGGGGTATGGCTACACCTTC.

The rearrangement links TRBV12-3 or TRBV12-4 to TRBJ1-2, with D unresolved. This CDR3 spans 13 amino acids. V shed 2 bases and J shed 3 bases, with 7 bases lying between them. The CDR3 loop reads CASSLRGYYGYTF. As DNA, the CDR3 is TGTGCCAGCAGTTTACGGGGATACTATGGCTACACCTTC.

The V call is TRBV28, the J call TRBJ2-5, with D possibly matching TRBD1 (6 bases). The V end was cut by 5 bases, the J end by 2 bases, with 12 bases between. CDR1 and CDR2 from the germline V gene are MDHEN and SYDVKM. The CDR3 extends over 14 amino acids. CDR3 sequence: CASSPGTPQETQYF. The CDR3 region has the DNA TGTGCCAGCAGTCCCGGGACACCTCAAGAGACCCAGTACTTC.

This chain links TRBV5-4 with TRBJ2-3, with 8 bases identical to TRBD2. CDR1 SGHNT and CDR2 YYREEE come from the germline V gene (reference sequence). After removal of 0 bases from V and 11 bases from J, the junction contained 8 bases not matched to a gene. The CDR3 has 14 amino acids. The CDR3 reads CASSLAGGLYWQYF. The DNA for the CDR3 is TGTGCCAGCAGCTTGGCGGGGGGGCTTTACTGGCAGTATTTT. The variable domain in full, with the rest retrieved from reference TRBV5-4 and TRBJ2-3, is ETGVTQSPTHLIKTRGQQVTLRCSSQSGHNTVSWYQQALGQGPQFIFQYYREEENGRGNFPPRFSGLQFPNYSSELNVNALELDDSALYLCASSLAGGLYWQYFGPGTRLTVL.

The genes are TRBV29-1 and TRBJ2-7, with TRBD1 matching over 12 bases. CDR3 length equals 13 residues. Looked up from germline, CDR1 is SQVTM and CDR2 is ANQGSEA. V gave up 7 bases and J gave up 6 bases; unmatched junction bases: 7. CDR3 loop: CSALRGQGAEQYF. CDR3 coding DNA: TGCAGCGCCCTACGGGGACAGGGGGCCGAGCAGTACTTC.

Only one count was recorded for this clone. The chain recombines TRBV19 with TRBJ1-2; D gene ambiguous. The germline V and J ends were trimmed by 2 bases and 5 bases, with 9 bases remaining between them. The CDR3 loop spans 13 amino acids. In germline, CDR1 is LNHDA, CDR2 SQIVND (reference sequence). CDR3 sequence (DNA): TGTGCCAGTAGTATAAACAGAGGGTATGGCTACACCTTC. The encoded protein is CASSINRGYGYTF. The entire variable domain, with the rest obtained from reference TRBV19 and TRBJ1-2, is as follows: DGGITQSPKYLFRKEGQNVTLSCEQNLNHDAMYWYRQDPGQGLRLIYYSQIVNDFQKGDIAEGYSVSREKKESFPLTVTSAQKNPTAFYLCASSINRGYGYTFGSGTRLTVV.

V and J are TRBV2 and TRBJ2-1; 9 bases line up with TRBD2. Germline CDR1 SNHLY, CDR2 FYNNEI. The CDR3 is 15 residues long. V lost 1 base, J lost 7 bases, and 5 bases stayed unmatched. The CDR3 is CASSEDTGLANEQFF. CDR3 DNA: TGTGCCAGCAGTGAAGACACGGGACTAGCAAATGAGCAGTTCTTC.

This chain uses TRBV7-2 with TRBJ1-3, with D possibly TRBD1 on 6 matching bases. The V end lost 6 bases, the J end lost 9 bases, and 15 bases lay between the germline ends. The length of the CDR3 is 13 residues. Germline V gives CDR1 SGHTA, CDR2 FQGNSA. The CDR3 sequence: CASRRTDERTIYF. CDR3 DNA: TGTGCCAGCAGGAGGACAGATGAACGCACCATATATTTT.

J is TRBJ1-5 and V is TRBV6-5, with 7 nucleotides matching TRBD1. This CDR3 region has 15 residues. Germline loops: CDR1 MNHEY, CDR2 SVGAGI. V dropped 8 bases and J dropped 3; count of bases not matched to a gene: 10. This CDR3 reads CASSYGTEYNQPQHF. In DNA, the CDR3 is TGTGCCAGCTCCTACGGGACAGAGTACAATCAGCCCCAGCATTTT.